This T cell receptor beta chain was found in a study of control samples from healthy donors and cancer patients. Generated by immunoSEQ multiplex PCR, the TCRdb table keeps only in-frame clones and is missing some. The data contain some 170,000 clones, 94% of them seen just once; the ten biggest clones take up approximately 14%. The V and J ends lost 4 bases and 0 bases respectively, with 13 bases between them. Germline V gene data show CDR1 as LNHDA and CDR2 as SQIVND (reference sequence). The CDR3 totals 15 residues. V is TRBV19 and J is TRBJ2-7; D may match TRBD1 or TRBD2 (5 bases each). The sequence was obtained from a man aged 60-69 years with colorectal cancer. Source material: PBMCs. CDR3 protein: CASSTIGAFSYEQYF. CDR3 nucleotides: TGTGCCAGTAGTACTATCGGGGCGTTCTCCTACGAGCAGTACTTC.